Included here is one TCR beta chain sequence, with context. The antigen is undetermined. These data originate in a study of cytomegalovirus exposure and HLA in healthy donors. Regarding the study as a whole: For most subjects, TCR beta sequences were reported to predict HLA-A and HLA-B alleles with accuracy.

Researchers ran the PCR with 60 Vbeta and 13 Jbeta primers. TCRdb keeps only in-frame clones here, not all; method: immunoSEQ multiplex PCR. The sample has some 110,000 clones; over 70% are singletons. Germline CDR1 is MNHEY and CDR2 is SMNVEV (reference sequence). The CDR3 has 12 residues. Trimming cost V 8 bases and J 7 bases, with 12 bases left between them. Material for sequencing was PBMCs. This clonotype was obtained from a man aged 35-49 years in good health and CMV-seronegative. The chain has TRBV27 and TRBJ2-1, with D tentatively TRBD2 (5 bases). The CDR3 is CASSRTGNEQFF. The CDR3 region has the DNA TGTGCCAGCTCCAGGACGGGGAATGAGCAGTTCTTC.